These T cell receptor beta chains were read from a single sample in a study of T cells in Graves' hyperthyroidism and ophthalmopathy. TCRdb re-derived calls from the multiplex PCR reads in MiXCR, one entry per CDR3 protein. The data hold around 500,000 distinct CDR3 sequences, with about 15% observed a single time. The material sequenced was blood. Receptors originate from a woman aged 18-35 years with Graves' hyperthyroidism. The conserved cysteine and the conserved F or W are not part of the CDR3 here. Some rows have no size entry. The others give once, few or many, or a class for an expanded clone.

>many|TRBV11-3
ASSLEGGGAYEAF
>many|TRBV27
ASSLTRVSEAF
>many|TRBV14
ASQALDRVNTEAF
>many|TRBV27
ASSPQGANYGYT
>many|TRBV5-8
ASRPFGYGYT
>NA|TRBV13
ASSLEGPVGTPSYEQY
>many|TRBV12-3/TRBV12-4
ASSLSFRYT
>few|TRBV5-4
ASSFELTNEQF
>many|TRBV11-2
ASSLGVGGYGYT
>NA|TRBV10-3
AISVGAEQY
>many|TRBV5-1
ASSSGTVTYEQY
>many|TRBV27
ASSLKGQNYGYT
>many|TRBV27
ASRRTSLAGELF
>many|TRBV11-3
ASSNRRTYQETQY
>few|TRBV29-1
SVTESYEQY
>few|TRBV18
ASSLPEQGYTEAF
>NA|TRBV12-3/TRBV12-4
ASSPHPLEQY
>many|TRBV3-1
ASSQVVVVFPTYNEQF
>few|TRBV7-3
ASSLGTSGKNEQF
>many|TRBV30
AWSWTGDTEAF
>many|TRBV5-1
ASSLASGTSSWETQY
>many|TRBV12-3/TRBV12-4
ASRDGLAGVDTQY
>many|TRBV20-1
SAAAGQTRNEQF
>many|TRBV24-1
ATSDLAAEQF
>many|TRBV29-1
SVEDLLGPKRGTEAF
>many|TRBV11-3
ASSFEGRADTQY
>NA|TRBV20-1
SAREARGYEQY
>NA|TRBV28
ASSIRQVMGYT
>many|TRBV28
ASSLRAQNTEAF
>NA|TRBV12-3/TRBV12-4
ASSFPTAGANVLT
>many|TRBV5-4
ASSSMTREQF
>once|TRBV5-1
ASSLVRRRDSTDTQY
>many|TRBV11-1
ASSLGQGSDTQY
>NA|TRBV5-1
ASSFLAGQETQY
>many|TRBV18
ASSPPSSLSPLH
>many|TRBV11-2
ASSFAGFGEKLF
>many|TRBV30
AWGPPGIQY
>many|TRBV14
ASSSLVATDTQY
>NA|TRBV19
ASSIGQGYEQY
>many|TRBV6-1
ASSGAPLADTQY
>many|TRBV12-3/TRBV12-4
ASSSSGREQF
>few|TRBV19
ASSAWDREQY
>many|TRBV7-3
ASSLKSRPNTGELF
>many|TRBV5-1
ASNAGTSTDTQY
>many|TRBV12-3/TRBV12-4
ASSPFAWDIINSPLH
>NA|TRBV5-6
ASLSDFYGNEQF
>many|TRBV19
ASRPSGTATYEQY
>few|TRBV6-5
ASSYAGQINYGYT
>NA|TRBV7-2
ASSLVVGSSYEQY
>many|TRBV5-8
ASSPFLTAYEQY
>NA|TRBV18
ASSLWTGVNEKLF
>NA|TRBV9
ASSTQGGQETQY